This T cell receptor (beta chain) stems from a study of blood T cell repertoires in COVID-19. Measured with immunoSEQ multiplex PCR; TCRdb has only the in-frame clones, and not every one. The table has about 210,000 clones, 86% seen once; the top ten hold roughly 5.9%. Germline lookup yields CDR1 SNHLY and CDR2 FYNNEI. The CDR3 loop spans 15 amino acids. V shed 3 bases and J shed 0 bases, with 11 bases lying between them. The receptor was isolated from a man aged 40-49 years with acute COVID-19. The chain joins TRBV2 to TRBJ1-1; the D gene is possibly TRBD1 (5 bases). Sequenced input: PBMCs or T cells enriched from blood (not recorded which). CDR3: CASSDPRQMNTEAFF. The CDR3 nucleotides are TGTGCCAGCAGTGATCCCCGACAGATGAACACTGAAGCTTTCTTT.